Presented here are 4 T cell receptor beta chains from one specimen sequenced in a study of T cell changes during pregnancy in multiple sclerosis. Clones were read by immunoSEQ multiplex PCR, and TCRdb kept only the in-frame ones, dropping some. This sample carries about 50,000 clones, around 90% of them seen once, and the ten largest clones take around 0.6%. The source was CD4+ T cells from peripheral blood mononuclear cells, collected after pregnancy. The source is a female donor in good health, enrolled as a control in a pregnancy study.

In regard to this clone: The junction and the germline gene differ at one end; a read error may be behind it. The V and J genes are TRBV7-7 and TRBJ2-1; D uncertain. The length of the CDR3 is 15 residues. In germline, CDR1 is SSHAT, CDR2 FNYEAQ (reference sequence). The CDR3 nucleotides read TGTGCTAGCAGCCCAGCACCCCTAGCCTACAATGAGCAGTTCTTC. Its translation: CASSPAPLAYNEQFF.

V usage is TRBV5-1 and J usage is TRBJ1-2, with 9 bases fitting TRBD1. The CDR3 totals 15 residues. V was pared by 0 bases and J by 6 bases, with 6 bases of the junction left unmatched. Germline values: CDR1 SGHRS, CDR2 YFSETQ. In nucleotides, the CDR3 is TGCGCCAGCAGCTTGGCCGGGACAGGGTTTGATGGCTACACCTTC. Its protein is CASSLAGTGFDGYTF.

This chain joins TRBV5-6 and TRBJ2-3; D is possibly TRBD1 (6 bases). The length of the CDR3 is 14 residues. V was shortened by 0 bases and J by 8 bases, with 13 bases between the two germline ends. The germline CDR1 and CDR2 sequences are SGHDT and YYEEEE. The CDR3 protein is CASSLEVGAGTQYF. The CDR3 DNA reads as TGTGCCAGCAGCTTGGAAGTGGGGGCAGGTACGCAGTATTTT.

For this clone: The junction differs from germline at one of its ends, possibly a read error. The genes are TRBV7-7 and TRBJ2-3; D is unresolved. Germline loops: CDR1 SSHAT, CDR2 FNYEAQ (reference sequence). This CDR3 region has 15 residues. CDR3 in DNA: TGTGCTAGCAGCCCAGGCATGGTGAACGGTGATACGCAGTATTTT. It translates to CASSPGMVNGDTQYF. Based on the CDR3 plus reference TRBV7-7 and TRBJ2-3, the full variable domain is GAGVSQSPRYKVTKRGQDVTLRCDPISSHATLYWYQQALGQGPEFLTYFNYEAQPDKSGLPSDRFSAERPEGSISTLTIQRTEQRDSAMYRCASSPGMVNGDTQYFGPGTRLTVL.